Following are 28 T cell receptor beta chains from one sample sequenced in a study of CD8+CD57+ T cells in acquired aplastic anemia. Profiles of TCR beta VDJ and CDR3 were generated from a genomic DNA template. TCRdb processed the reads anew with MiXCR; each CDR3 protein has one entry. The table records about 180,000 distinct CDR3 sequences, about 44% of them present only once. The sequenced patients had an expansion of CD8+CD57+ cells seen by flow cytometry. The sequenced sample was sorted CD4+, CD8+, or CD8+CD57+ T cells (not recorded which) from PBMCs. The receptor set was obtained from a human donor with aplastic anemia.

This sequence joins TRBV7-8 and TRBJ2-3; 8 nucleotides agree with TRBD2. J gave up 4 bases and V 4 bases, and 4 bases lay outside the gene matches. Germline-derived CDR1 and CDR2 are SGHVS and FQNEAQ. The CDR3 contains 14 residues. The CDR3 region has the DNA TGTGCCAGCAGCTCCCAACTAGCGGCAGATACGCAGTATTTT. Translation: CASSSQLAADTQYF.

The gene calls are TRBV3-1 and TRBJ2-5; 10 positions match TRBD2. Germline V CDR1 and CDR2: LGHDT, YNNKEL (reference sequence). The junction had 3 bases not matched to a gene; V was cut back by 1 base and J by 7 bases. This CDR3 has 14 amino acids. This CDR3 reads CASSQASGGRTQYF. CDR3 sequence (DNA): TGTGCCAGCAGCCAAGCTAGCGGGGGAAGGACCCAGTACTTC.

The chain carries TRBV2 and TRBJ1-5; D is possibly TRBD1 (5 bases). The CDR3 length is 14 residues. The V gene's germline CDR1 is SNHLY and CDR2 FYNNEI. V was cut by 3 bases and J by 4 bases, with 10 bases left in between. As DNA, the CDR3 is TGTGCCAGCAGTGAGGTGACAGCGAATCAGCCCCAGCATTTT. Amino acids: CASSEVTANQPQHF.

This clonotype has at least ten counts. V usage is TRBV25-1 and J usage is TRBJ1-2, with 9 bases identical to TRBD1. Trimming removed 4 bases from V and 0 bases from J; junction bases left unmatched: 0. Per germline, CDR1 MGHDK and CDR2 SYGVNS. CDR3 length equals 14 residues. Here the CDR3 reads CASSGQGANYGYTF. The CDR3, as DNA: TGTGCCAGCAGTGGACAGGGGGCTAACTATGGCTACACCTTC.

The sample holds many counts of this clonotype. This rearrangement joins TRBV12-3 or TRBV12-4 to TRBJ2-5, with D tentatively TRBD1 (6 bases). The CDR3 consists of 13 residues. Trimming pared 2 bases from V and 5 bases from J, leaving 9 bases between. CDR3: CASSLSGDETQYF. For the CDR3, the DNA is TGTGCCAGCAGTTTATCAGGGGACGAGACCCAGTACTTC.

CDR3 in amino acids: CASSQLAGNEQYF. In nucleotides, the CDR3 is TGTGCCAGCAGCCAGCTGGCAGGGAACGAGCAGTACTTC. This rearrangement joins TRBV5-4 to TRBJ2-7; D may be TRBD1 (5 bases). Trimming cost V 4 bases and J 5 bases, with 13 bases left between them. Per the germline V gene, CDR1 is SGHNT and CDR2 is YYREEE (reference sequence). CDR3 size: 13 residues.

The chain is built from TRBV29-1 and TRBJ2-1; D might be TRBD1 or TRBD2, each matching 6 bases. Germline V gene data show CDR1 as SQVTM and CDR2 as ANQGSEA. V was clipped by 4 bases and J by 8 bases, with 24 bases between them. The CDR3 extends over 16 amino acids. CDR3 residues: CSVVSLSPGARDEQFF. As DNA, the CDR3 is TGCAGCGTTGTTAGCTTATCACCGGGGGCGCGGGATGAGCAGTTCTTC.

The chain joins TRBV4-1 to TRBJ1-1, with D unclear. Trimming took 0 bases from V and 4 from J, leaving 21 bases between them. The CDR3 loop spans 18 amino acids. Germline lookup yields CDR1 MGHRA and CDR2 YSYEKL. CDR3 DNA: TGCGCCAGCAGCCAAGACCGTCCGGAGAGGGCCCAGAGCACTGAAGCTTTCTTT. This gives the protein CASSQDRPERAQSTEAFF.

This clonotype was recorded at least ten times. This rearrangement joins TRBV4-2 to TRBJ1-1; no clear D. From germline, CDR1 is LGHNA and CDR2 YNFKEQ. The CDR3 is made up of 13 amino acids. The V and J ends lost 1 base and 6 bases respectively, with 9 bases between them. CDR3 nucleotide sequence: TGTGCCAGCAGCCAAGCTGGTGGTTCTGAAGCTTTCTTT. It yields the protein CASSQAGGSEAFF.

The chain carries TRBV5-1 and TRBJ2-7, with D unclear. CDR3 length equals 13 residues. V lost 2 bases to trimming and J lost 1 base, with 7 bases between them. The germline V gene has CDR1 SGHRS and CDR2 YFSETQ. This chain's CDR3 is CASSFTVSYEQYF. CDR3 coding DNA: TGCGCCAGCAGCTTTACAGTTTCCTACGAGCAGTACTTC.

This clonotype is a singleton in its sample. The chain recombines TRBV11-2 with TRBJ1-5; D ambiguous. CDR3 size: 17 residues. Trimming shortened V by 5 bases and J by 2 bases, and 19 bases separated the two germline ends. Germline-derived CDR1 and CDR2 are SGHAT and FQNNGV. Here the CDR3 reads CASSLYLMSPGNQPQHF. The DNA of the CDR3 is TGTGCCAGCAGCCTATATCTCATGAGCCCTGGCAATCAGCCCCAGCATTTT. The entire variable domain, with the rest obtained from reference TRBV11-2 and TRBJ1-5, is as follows: EAGVAQSPRYKIIEKRQSVAFWCNPISGHATLYWYQQILGQGPKLLIQFQNNGVVDDSQLPKDRFSAERLKGVDSTLKIQPAKLEDSAVYLCASSLYLMSPGNQPQHFGDGTRLSIL.

Points on this clonotype: It is likely a read error, because the conserved phenylalanine at the end of the CDR3 is missing. The rearrangement uses TRBV24-1 and TRBJ2-3; D might be TRBD2 (6 bases). Germline V lookup: CDR1 KGHDR, CDR2 SFDVKD. The CDR3 contains 17 residues. With 1 base removed from V and 6 bases from J, the gap between germline ends came to 19 bases. CDR3 in amino acids: CATSDLYQGGETDTQYL. CDR3 DNA: TGTGCCACCAGTGATTTATACCAGGGAGGCGAGACGGATACGCAGTATCTT.

Here the CDR3 DNA reads TGTGCCAGCAGGGATAGGACAGGCCTTGAAAAACTGTTTTTT. This translates into CASRDRTGLEKLFF. The chain has TRBV2 and TRBJ1-4, with 7 nucleotides matching TRBD1. CDR3 size: 14 residues. Germline trimming cut 6 bases from V and 7 bases from J; bases unmatched to any gene: 8. Germline lookup yields CDR1 SNHLY and CDR2 FYNNEI.

This clonotype was picked up many times. The rearrangement links TRBV12-3 or TRBV12-4 to TRBJ1-6; D call uncertain. V was shortened by 3 bases and J by 12 bases, with 12 bases between the two germline ends. CDR3 length: 13 amino acids. The CDR3 spells CASSFFRSQPLHF. CDR3 coding DNA: TGTGCCAGCAGTTTTTTCAGGTCCCAACCCCTCCACTTT.

This clonotype was recorded a few times. The chain couples TRBV6-1 to TRBJ2-2, with 13 nucleotides matching TRBD2. The V gene end was trimmed by 6 bases and the J gene end by 5 bases; junction bases not matched to a gene: 9. CDR1 and CDR2 from the germline V gene are MNHNS and SASEGT. The CDR3 has 17 residues. The CDR3 sequence is CASSQSLAGGQTGELFF. CDR3 sequence (DNA): TGTGCCAGCAGCCAATCACTAGCGGGGGGGCAGACCGGGGAGCTGTTTTTT.

The chain is built from TRBV15 and TRBJ2-7; no firm D call. Per germline, CDR1 LNHNV and CDR2 YYDKDF (reference sequence). V shed 0 bases and J shed 3 bases, with 12 bases lying between them. This CDR3 has 15 amino acids. The CDR3 region is CATSRDSTLVYEQYF. The DNA of the CDR3 is TGTGCCACCAGCAGAGATAGTACCTTAGTCTACGAGCAGTACTTC.

The V gene is TRBV19, the J gene TRBJ2-7; possible D gene TRBD1, 5 bases. Trimming cost V 4 bases and J 0 bases, with 10 bases left between them. CDR1 and CDR2 from the germline V gene are LNHDA and SQIVND (reference sequence). The CDR3 spans 14 residues. The CDR3 DNA reads as TGTGCCAGTAGTACCAGACAGTCCTCCTACGAGCAGTACTTC. Encoded protein: CASSTRQSSYEQYF.

This clonotype turned up a few times. V gene TRBV18 combines with J gene TRBJ1-1; no clear D. The CDR3 consists of 14 residues. With 3 bases removed from V and 4 bases from J, the gap between germline ends came to 12 bases. The germline gives CDR1 KGHSH, CDR2 LQKENI. CDR3 residues: CASSPQRSGTEAFF. The CDR3 nucleotides read TGTGCCAGCTCACCGCAAAGGTCGGGCACTGAAGCTTTCTTT.

In this sample, this clonotype turned up a few times. The chain is built from TRBV7-9 and TRBJ1-2; D ambiguous. CDR1 is SEHNR and CDR2 is FQNEAQ in the germline V gene (reference sequence). CDR3 length: 12 amino acids. V shed 4 bases and J shed 4 bases, with 7 bases lying between them. CDR3 loop: CASSSGLYGYTF. The CDR3 DNA reads as TGTGCCAGCAGCTCTGGCCTCTATGGCTACACCTTC.

This clonotype was seen at least ten times. The chain is built from TRBV9 and TRBJ2-5; TRBD2 aligns across 12 bases. This CDR3 comprises 14 residues. The trim removed 3 bases at V and 5 bases at J, leaving 2 bases unmatched. The V gene's germline CDR1 is SGDLS and CDR2 YYNGEE. CDR3 in DNA: TGTGCCAGCAGCGAGACTAGCGGGGGTGAGACCCAGTACTTC. Translating gives CASSETSGGETQYF.

This clonotype was counted a single time. The CDR3 region is CASSLAGDGNYGYTF. CDR3 sequence (DNA): TGTGCCAGCAGCTTGGCGGGGGACGGAAACTATGGCTACACCTTC. This rearrangement joins TRBV5-8 to TRBJ1-2; tentatively, D is TRBD1 (5 bases). The CDR3 length is 15 residues. The V end lost 0 bases, the J end lost 2 bases, and 11 bases lay between the germline ends. Germline loops: CDR1 SGHTS, CDR2 YDEGEE.

This clonotype was observed at least ten times. The chain carries TRBV2 and TRBJ1-4; D gene ambiguous. There are 13 residues in the CDR3. Trimming took 7 bases from V and 0 from J, leaving 6 bases between them. CDR1 is SNHLY, CDR2 FYNNEI, per germline. This CDR3 reads CASTEATNEKLFF. CDR3 coding DNA: TGTGCCAGCACCGAAGCAACTAATGAAAAACTGTTTTTT.

J is TRBJ2-1 and V is TRBV2; the D gene is possibly TRBD2 (6 bases). The germline gives CDR1 SNHLY, CDR2 FYNNEI. The CDR3 consists of 15 residues. Trimming removed 6 bases at V and 8 bases at J, with 20 bases between. The CDR3 loop is CASSERVWGEDEQFF. In nucleotides, the CDR3 is TGTGCCAGCAGCGAGCGGGTGTGGGGTGAGGATGAGCAGTTCTTC.

CDR3 amino acids: CSARDRLAGYNEQFF. For the CDR3, the DNA is TGCAGTGCTAGAGATAGACTAGCGGGCTACAATGAGCAGTTCTTC. V is TRBV20-1 and J is TRBJ2-1; 10 bases align to TRBD2. The ends lost 0 bases at V and 3 bases at J; junction bases unmatched: 2. The germline CDR1 and CDR2 sequences are DFQATT and SNEGSKA (reference sequence). This CDR3 is built from 15 residues.

The genes are TRBV10-3 and TRBJ2-3; a weak D match, TRBD2 (6 bases). Germline lookup yields CDR1 ENHRY and CDR2 SYGVKD. This CDR3 is built from 12 residues. The V gene lost 10 bases and the J gene lost 6 bases, with 14 bases spanning the gap. CDR3: CATEGQGDTQYF. The CDR3 region has the DNA TGTGCCACGGAGGGGCAAGGGGATACGCAGTATTTT.

The count of this clonotype is one. A clone one base away is much larger, so this may be a read error. CDR3 bases: TGTGCCAGCAGCTTACCCCAAGATACCCAGTACTTC. Residues: CASSLPQDTQYF. This chain uses TRBV5-4 with TRBJ2-5; D unresolved. CDR1 and CDR2 (germline): SGHNT, YYREEE (reference sequence). This CDR3 is 12 amino acids long. Variable domain in full (rest from reference TRBV5-4 and TRBJ2-5): ETGVTQSPTHLIKTRGQQVTLRCSSQSGHNTVSWYQQALGQGPQFIFQYYREEENGRGNFPPRFSGLQFPNYSSELNVNALELDDSALYLCASSLPQDTQYFGPGTRLLVL.

This clonotype has at least ten counts. This rearrangement joins TRBV2 to TRBJ1-3; TRBD1 matches 8 bases. The CDR3 is made up of 13 amino acids. V was pared by 4 bases and J by 7 bases, with 3 bases of the junction left unmatched. Germline V gene lookup returns CDR1 SNHLY and CDR2 FYNNEI. CDR3 sequence (DNA): TGTGCCAGCAGTGGGACAGGGCTGAACACCATATATTTT. This encodes CASSGTGLNTIYF.

This chain connects TRBV19 to TRBJ2-2; perhaps TRBD2 as D (6 bases). The CDR3 runs to 12 residues. Between the trimmed V and J ends, which lost 3 bases and 7 bases, there was a span of 6 bases. CDR1 is LNHDA, CDR2 SQIVND, per germline (reference sequence). CDR3 in DNA: TGTGCCAGTAGTATGACTAGCGGGGAGCTGTTTTTT. Amino acids: CASSMTSGELFF.